The next 2 T cell receptor beta chains were all read from a single sample in a study of shared clonotypes between healthy human individuals (dated by TCRdb to 2020 to 2022). Preparation of the library involved the immunoSEQ multiplex PCR assay. The immuneACCESS repertoire file appears here via TCRdb, limited to in-frame rearrangements. These files lack a portion of the clones; in checked studies, under half of the deficit traces to unresolved V genes, and the cause of the others is not known. In this sample the table shows around 2.1 million clones, roughly 91% of which occur a single time. Clones ranked in the top ten supply 1.7% of the sample. CD8 naive samples were obtained by positive selection for CCR7 among CD45RO-negative cells, yielding a CD45RA+CCR7+ population from which TemRA cells were excluded. Sequenced sample: naive CD8+ T cells from PBMCs. Read against the paper, the sample's cell subset or site label means: CD45RA+CCR7+. The receptors were gathered from a man aged 18-30 years in good health. Some clones in this sample may be carry-over from other donors' samples.

This chain joins TRBV6-1 and TRBJ1-5; 9 bases are a match to TRBD1. Germline V gene data show CDR1 as MNHNS and CDR2 as SASEGT. This CDR3 spans 15 amino acids. The trim removed 3 bases at V and 7 bases at J, leaving 7 bases unmatched. CDR3 amino acids: CASSDGDRGGQPQHF. The DNA of the CDR3 is TGTGCCAGCAGTGATGGTGACAGGGGGGGGCAGCCCCAGCATTTT.

Only one count was recorded for this clone. The junction and the germline gene differ at one end; a read error may be behind it. Other DNA sequences within the sample encode an identical CDR3. The rearrangement links TRBV6-5 to TRBJ1-1; TRBD1 matches at 10 bases. CDR3 length: 15 residues. CDR1 is MNHEY, CDR2 SVGAGI, per germline. For the CDR3, the DNA is TGCGCCAGCAGCCTTGGACAGGGGGGGAACACTGAAGCTTTCTTT. It encodes CASSLGQGGNTEAFF.